This T cell receptor (beta chain) was documented in a study of blood T cell repertoires in COVID-19. Repertoires were generated with immunoSEQ multiplex PCR, while TCRdb's copy carries only in-frame clones and drops some. Of tens of thousands of clones in the sample, approximately 90% are singletons; the top ten hold roughly 6%. CDR1 and CDR2 from the germline V gene are SEHNR and FQNEAQ (reference sequence). J lost 7 bases, V lost 0 bases, and 0 bases had no gene match. The CDR3 covers 14 residues. The J gene is TRBJ2-5, the V gene TRBV7-9, with 12 bases aligning to TRBD2. The TCR comes from a human donor in a cohort sampled during active COVID-19. Sequencing input: peripheral blood. The chain's CDR3 is CASSLATSGGTQYF. CDR3 DNA sequence: TGTGCCAGCAGCTTAGCGACTAGCGGGGGGACCCAGTACTTC. The full variable domain, in which reference TRBV7-9 and TRBJ2-5 provide the parts outside the CDR3, is DTGVSQNPRHKITKRGQNVTFRCDPISEHNRLYWYRQTLGQGPEFLTYFQNEAQLEKSRLLSDRFSAERPKGSFSTLEIQRTEQGDSAMYLCASSLATSGGTQYFGPGTRLLVL.